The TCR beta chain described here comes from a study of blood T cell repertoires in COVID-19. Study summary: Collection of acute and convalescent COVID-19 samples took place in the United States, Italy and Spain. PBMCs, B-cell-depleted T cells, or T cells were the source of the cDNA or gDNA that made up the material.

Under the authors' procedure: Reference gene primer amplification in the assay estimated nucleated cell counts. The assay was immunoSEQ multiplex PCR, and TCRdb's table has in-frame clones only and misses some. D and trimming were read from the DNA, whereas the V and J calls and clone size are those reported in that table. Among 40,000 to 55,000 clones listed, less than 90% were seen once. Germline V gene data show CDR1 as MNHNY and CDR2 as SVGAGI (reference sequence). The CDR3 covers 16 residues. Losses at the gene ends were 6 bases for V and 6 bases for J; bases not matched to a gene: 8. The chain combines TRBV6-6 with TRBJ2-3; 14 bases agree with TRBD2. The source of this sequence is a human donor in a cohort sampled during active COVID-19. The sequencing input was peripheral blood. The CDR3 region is CASRWTSGGPGDTQYF. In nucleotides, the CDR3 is TGTGCCAGCAGGTGGACTAGCGGGGGGCCGGGGGATACGCAGTATTTT.